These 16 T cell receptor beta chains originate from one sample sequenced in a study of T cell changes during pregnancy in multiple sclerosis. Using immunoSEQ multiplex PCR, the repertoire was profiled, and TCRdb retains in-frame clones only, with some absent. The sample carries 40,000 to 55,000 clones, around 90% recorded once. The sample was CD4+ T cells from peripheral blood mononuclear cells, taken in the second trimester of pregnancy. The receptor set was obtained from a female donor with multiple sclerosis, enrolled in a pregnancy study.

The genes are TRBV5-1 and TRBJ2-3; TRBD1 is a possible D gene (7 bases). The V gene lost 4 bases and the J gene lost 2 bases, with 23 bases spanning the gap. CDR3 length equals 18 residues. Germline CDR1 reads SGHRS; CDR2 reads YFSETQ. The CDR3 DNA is TGCGCCAGCAGCCCACCCCGGAGGGGGACAGATCACACAGATACGCAGTATTTT. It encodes CASSPPRRGTDHTDTQYF.

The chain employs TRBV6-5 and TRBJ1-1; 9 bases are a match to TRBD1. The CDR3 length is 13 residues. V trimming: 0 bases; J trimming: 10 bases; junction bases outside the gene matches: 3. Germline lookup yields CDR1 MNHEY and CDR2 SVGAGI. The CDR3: CASSYSGQGGAFF. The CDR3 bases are TGTGCCAGCAGTTACTCGGGACAGGGTGGAGCTTTCTTT.

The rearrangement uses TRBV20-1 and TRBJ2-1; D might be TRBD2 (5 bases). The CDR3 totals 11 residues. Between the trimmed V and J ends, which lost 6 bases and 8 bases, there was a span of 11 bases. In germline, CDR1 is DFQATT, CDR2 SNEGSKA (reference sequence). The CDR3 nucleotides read TGCAGTGCAACTAGGGTGGATGAGCAGTTCTTC. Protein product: CSATRVDEQFF.

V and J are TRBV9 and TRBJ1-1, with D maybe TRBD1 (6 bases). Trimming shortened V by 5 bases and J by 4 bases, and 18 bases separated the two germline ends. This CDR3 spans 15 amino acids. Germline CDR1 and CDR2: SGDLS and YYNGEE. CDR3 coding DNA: TGTGCCAGCAGACCTGTGGACAGTTTTGTCACTGAAGCTTTCTTT. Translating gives CASRPVDSFVTEAFF.

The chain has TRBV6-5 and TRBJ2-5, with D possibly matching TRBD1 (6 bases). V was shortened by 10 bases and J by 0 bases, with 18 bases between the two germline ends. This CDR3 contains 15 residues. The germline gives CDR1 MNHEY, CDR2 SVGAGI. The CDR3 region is CATTRGAPYQETQYF. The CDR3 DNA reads TGTGCCACTACCAGGGGCGCGCCTTACCAAGAGACCCAGTACTTC.

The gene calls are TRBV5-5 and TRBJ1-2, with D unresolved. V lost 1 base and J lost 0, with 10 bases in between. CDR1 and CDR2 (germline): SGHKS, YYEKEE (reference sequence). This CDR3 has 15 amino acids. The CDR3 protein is CASSLFAQANYGYTF. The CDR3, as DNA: TGTGCCAGCAGCTTGTTTGCGCAAGCTAACTATGGCTACACCTTC.

The CDR3 is CASSRAGDNYNEQFF. CDR3 sequence (DNA): TGTGCCAGCAGCCGGGCGGGGGACAACTACAATGAGCAGTTCTTC. The genes are TRBV7-3 and TRBJ2-1; perhaps TRBD2 as D (7 bases). The CDR3 runs to 15 residues. Trimming left V 5 bases short and J 3 bases short, with 14 bases between. Germline V gene data show CDR1 as SGHTA and CDR2 as FQGTGA.

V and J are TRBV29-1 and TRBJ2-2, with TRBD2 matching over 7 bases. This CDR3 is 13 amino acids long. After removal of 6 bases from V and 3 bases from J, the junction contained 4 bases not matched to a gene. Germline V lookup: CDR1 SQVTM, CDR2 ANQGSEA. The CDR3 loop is CSVGGKDTGELFF. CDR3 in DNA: TGCAGCGTCGGGGGGAAGGACACCGGGGAGCTGTTTTTT.

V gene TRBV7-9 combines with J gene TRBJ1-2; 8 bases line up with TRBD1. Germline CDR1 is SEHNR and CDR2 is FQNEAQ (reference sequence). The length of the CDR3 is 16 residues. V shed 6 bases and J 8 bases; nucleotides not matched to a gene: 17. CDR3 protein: CASRLGQGPVREGYTF. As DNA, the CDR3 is TGTGCCAGCAGACTTGGACAGGGCCCAGTTAGGGAGGGCTACACCTTC.

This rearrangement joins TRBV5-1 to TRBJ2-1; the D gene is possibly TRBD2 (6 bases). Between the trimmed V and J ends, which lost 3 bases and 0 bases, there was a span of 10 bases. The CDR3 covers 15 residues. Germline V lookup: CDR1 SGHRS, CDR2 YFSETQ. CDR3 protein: CASSWDGSSYNEQFF. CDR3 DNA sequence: TGCGCCAGCAGCTGGGACGGGAGCTCCTACAATGAGCAGTTCTTC.

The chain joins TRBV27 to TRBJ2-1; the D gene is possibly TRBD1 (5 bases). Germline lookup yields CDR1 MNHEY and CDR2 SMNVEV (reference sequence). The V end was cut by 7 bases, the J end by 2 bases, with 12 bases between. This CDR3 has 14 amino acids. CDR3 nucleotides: TGTGCCAGCATATGTAGGGGAACCTACAATGAGCAGTTCTTC. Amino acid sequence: CASICRGTYNEQFF.

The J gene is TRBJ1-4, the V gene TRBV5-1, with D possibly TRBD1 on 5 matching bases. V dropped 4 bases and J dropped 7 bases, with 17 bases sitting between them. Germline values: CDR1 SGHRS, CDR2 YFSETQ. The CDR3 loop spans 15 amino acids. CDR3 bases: TGCGCCAGCAGCGCGAACGCGGGGGAGGGTGAAAAACTGTTTTTT. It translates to CASSANAGEGEKLFF.

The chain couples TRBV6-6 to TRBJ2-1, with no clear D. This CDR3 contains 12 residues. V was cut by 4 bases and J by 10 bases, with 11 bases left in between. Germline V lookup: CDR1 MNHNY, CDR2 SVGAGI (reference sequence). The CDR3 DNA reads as TGTGCCAGCAGTTTTCCAGCTAGGGAGCAGTTCTTC. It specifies CASSFPAREQFF.

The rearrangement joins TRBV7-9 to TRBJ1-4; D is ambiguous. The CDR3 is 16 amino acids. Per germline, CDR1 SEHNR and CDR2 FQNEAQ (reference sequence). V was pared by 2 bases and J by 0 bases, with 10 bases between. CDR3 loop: CASSLISGATNEKLFF. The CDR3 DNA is TGTGCCAGCAGCTTAATATCCGGAGCAACTAATGAAAAACTGTTTTTT.

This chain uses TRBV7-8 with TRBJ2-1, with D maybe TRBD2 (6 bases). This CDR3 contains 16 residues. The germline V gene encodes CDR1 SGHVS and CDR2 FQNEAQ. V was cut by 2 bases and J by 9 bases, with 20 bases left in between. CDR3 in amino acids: CASSLSSGQRRGEQFF. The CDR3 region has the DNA TGTGCCAGCAGCTTAAGTAGCGGTCAGAGAAGGGGTGAGCAGTTCTTC.

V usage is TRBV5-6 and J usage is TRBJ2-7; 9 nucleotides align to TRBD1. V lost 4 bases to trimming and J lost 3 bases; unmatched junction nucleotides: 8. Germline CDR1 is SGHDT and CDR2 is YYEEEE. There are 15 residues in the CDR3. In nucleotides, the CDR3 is TGTGCCAGCAGCAGGCAGGGACAGGGTGGCTACGAGCAGTACTTC. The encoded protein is CASSRQGQGGYEQYF.